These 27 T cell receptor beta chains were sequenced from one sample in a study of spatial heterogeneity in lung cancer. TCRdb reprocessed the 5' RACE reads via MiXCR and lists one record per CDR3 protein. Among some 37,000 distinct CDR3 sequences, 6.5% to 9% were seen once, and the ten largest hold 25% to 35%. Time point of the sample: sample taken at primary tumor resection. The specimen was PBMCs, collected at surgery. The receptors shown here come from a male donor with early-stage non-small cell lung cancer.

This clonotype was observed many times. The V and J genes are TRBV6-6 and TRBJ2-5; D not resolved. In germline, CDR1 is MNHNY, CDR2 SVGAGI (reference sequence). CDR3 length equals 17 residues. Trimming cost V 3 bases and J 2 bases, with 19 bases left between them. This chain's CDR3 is CASSYGSNTRAQETQYF. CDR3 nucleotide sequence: TGTGCCAGCAGTTATGGGTCAAACACTCGGGCACAAGAGACCCAGTACTTC.

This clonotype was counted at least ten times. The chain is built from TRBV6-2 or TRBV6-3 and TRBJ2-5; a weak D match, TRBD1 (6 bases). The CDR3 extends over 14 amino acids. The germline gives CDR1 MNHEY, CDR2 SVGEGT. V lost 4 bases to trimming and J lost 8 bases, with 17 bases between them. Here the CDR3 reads CASSLLAGTRTQYF. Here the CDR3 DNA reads TGTGCCAGCAGTTTACTCGCTGGGACACGAACCCAGTACTTC.

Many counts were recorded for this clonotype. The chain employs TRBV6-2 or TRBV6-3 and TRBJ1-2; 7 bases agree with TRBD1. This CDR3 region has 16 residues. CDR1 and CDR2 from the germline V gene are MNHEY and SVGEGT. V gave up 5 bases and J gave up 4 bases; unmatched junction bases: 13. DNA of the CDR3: TGTGCCAGCAGTCACTTCGGACAGGACGGGAGCTATGGCTACACCTTC. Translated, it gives CASSHFGQDGSYGYTF.

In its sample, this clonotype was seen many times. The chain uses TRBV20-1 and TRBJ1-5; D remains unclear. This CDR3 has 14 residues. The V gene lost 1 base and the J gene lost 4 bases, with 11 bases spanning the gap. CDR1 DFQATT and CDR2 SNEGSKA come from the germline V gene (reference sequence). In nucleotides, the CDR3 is TGCAGTGCTAGAGGCCCGGGCCAGAATCAGCCCCAGCATTTT. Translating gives CSARGPGQNQPQHF.

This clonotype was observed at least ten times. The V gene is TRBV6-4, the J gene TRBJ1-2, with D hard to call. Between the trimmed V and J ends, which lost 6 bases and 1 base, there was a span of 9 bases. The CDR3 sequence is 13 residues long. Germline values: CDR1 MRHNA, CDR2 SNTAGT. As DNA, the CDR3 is TGTGCCAGCAGCGCGGGCTTTAACTATGGCTACACCTTC. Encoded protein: CASSAGFNYGYTF.

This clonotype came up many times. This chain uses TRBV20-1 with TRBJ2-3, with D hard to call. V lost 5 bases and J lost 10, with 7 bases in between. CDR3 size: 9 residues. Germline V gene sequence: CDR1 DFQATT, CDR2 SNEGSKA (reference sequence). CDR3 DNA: TGCAGTGCTTTAACTCCGCAGTATTTT. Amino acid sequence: CSALTPQYF.

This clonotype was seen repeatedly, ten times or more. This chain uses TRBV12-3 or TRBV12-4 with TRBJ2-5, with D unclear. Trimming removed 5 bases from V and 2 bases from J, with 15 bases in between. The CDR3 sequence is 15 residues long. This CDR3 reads CASSPGYGRQETQYF. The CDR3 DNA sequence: TGTGCCAGCAGTCCCGGTTATGGTCGTCAAGAGACCCAGTACTTC.

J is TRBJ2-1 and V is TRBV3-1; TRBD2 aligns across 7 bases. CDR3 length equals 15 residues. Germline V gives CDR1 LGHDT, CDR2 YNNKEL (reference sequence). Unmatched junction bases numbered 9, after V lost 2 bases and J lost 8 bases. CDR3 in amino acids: CASSQPGLTYYEQFF. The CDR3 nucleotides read TGTGCCAGCAGCCAACCGGGACTAACGTACTATGAGCAGTTCTTC.

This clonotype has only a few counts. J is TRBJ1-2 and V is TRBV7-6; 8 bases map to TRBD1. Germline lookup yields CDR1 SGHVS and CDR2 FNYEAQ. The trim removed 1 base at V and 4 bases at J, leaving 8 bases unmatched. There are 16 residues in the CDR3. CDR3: CASSLGPGGAGYGYTF. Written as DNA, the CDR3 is TGTGCCAGCAGCTTAGGACCAGGGGGCGCGGGCTATGGCTACACCTTC.

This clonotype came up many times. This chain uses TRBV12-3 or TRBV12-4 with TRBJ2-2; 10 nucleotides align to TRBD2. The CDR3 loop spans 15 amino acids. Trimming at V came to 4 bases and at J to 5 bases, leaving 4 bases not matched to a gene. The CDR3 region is CASSSAGLATGELFF. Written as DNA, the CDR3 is TGTGCCAGCAGTTCCGCGGGACTAGCGACCGGGGAGCTGTTTTTT.

As DNA, the CDR3 is TGTGCCAGCACGGCTGCCGCCGGGGAGCTGTTTTTT. This sequence encodes CASTAAAGELFF. This sequence joins TRBV6-1 and TRBJ2-2; no clear D. The CDR3 length is 12 residues. Trimming shortened V by 7 bases and J by 6 bases, and 9 bases separated the two germline ends. Germline V CDR1 and CDR2: MNHNS, SASEGT.

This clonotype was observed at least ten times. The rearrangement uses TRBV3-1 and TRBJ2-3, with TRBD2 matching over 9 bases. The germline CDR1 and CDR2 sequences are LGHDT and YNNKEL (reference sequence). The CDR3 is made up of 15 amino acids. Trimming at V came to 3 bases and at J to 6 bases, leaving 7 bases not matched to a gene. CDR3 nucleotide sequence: TGTGCCAGCAGCCACCTAGCGGGAATGAGGGATACGCAGTATTTT. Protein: CASSHLAGMRDTQYF.

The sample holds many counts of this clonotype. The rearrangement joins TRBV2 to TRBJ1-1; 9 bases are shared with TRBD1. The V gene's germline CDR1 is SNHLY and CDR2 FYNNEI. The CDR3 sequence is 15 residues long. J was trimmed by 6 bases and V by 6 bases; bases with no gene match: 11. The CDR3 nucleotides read TGTGCCAGCAGCTCTATTCGGACAGGGGAGGCTGAAGCTTTCTTT. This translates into CASSSIRTGEAEAFF. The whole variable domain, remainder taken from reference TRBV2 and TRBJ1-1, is EPEVTQTPSHQVTQMGQEVILRCVPISNHLYFYWYRQILGQKVEFLVSFYNNEISEKSEIFDDQFSVERPDGSNFTLKIRSTKLEDSAMYFCASSSIRTGEAEAFFGQGTRLTVV.

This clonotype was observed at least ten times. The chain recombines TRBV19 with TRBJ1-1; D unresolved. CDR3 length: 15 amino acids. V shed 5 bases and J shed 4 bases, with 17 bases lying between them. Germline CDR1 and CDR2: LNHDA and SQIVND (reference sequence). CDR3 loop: CASSAGRLRGTEAFF. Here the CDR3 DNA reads TGTGCCAGTAGTGCTGGACGGCTTCGGGGCACTGAAGCTTTCTTT.

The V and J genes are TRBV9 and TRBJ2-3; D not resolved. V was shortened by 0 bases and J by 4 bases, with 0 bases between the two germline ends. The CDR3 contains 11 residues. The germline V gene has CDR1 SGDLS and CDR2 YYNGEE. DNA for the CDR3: TGTGCCAGCAGCGTAGCAGATACGCAGTATTTT. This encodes CASSVADTQYF.

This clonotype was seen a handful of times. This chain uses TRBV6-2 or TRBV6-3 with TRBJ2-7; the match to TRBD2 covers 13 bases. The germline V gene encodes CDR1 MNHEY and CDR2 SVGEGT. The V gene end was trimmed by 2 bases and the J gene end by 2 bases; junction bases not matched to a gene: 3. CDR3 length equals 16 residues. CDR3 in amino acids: CASSYPGTSGTYEQYV. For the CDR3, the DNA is TGTGCCAGCAGTTACCCAGGGACTAGCGGGACCTACGAGCAGTACGTC.

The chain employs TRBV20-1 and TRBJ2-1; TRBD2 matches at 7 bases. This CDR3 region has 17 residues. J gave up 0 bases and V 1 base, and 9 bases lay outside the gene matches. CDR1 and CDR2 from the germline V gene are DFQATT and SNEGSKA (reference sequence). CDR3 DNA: TGCAGTGCTAGAGGTCTGGTACGCGGGAGCTCCTACAATGAGCAGTTCTTC. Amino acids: CSARGLVRGSSYNEQFF.

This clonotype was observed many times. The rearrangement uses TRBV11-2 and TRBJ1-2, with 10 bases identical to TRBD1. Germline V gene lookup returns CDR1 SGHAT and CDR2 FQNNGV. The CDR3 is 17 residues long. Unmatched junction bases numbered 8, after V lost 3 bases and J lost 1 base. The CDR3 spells CASSLGQGRTINYGYTF. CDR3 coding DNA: TGTGCCAGCAGCTTGGGACAGGGGCGCACAATTAACTATGGCTACACCTTC. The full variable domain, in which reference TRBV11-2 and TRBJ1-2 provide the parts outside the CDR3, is EAGVAQSPRYKIIEKRQSVAFWCNPISGHATLYWYQQILGQGPKLLIQFQNNGVVDDSQLPKDRFSAERLKGVDSTLKIQPAKLEDSAVYLCASSLGQGRTINYGYTFGSGTRLTVV.

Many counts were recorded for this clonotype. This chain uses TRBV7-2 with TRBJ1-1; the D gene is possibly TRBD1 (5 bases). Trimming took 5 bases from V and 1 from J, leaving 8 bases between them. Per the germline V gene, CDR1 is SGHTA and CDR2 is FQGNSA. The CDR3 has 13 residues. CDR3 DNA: TGTGCCAGCAGCCCCGGACAGAACACTGAAGCTTTCTTT. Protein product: CASSPGQNTEAFF.

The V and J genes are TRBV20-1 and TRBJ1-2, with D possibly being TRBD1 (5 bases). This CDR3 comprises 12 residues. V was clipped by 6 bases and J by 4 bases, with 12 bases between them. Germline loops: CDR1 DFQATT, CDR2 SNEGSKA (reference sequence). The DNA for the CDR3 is TGCAGTGCGTGGAGGGGAGGCTATGGCTACACCTTC. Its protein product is CSAWRGGYGYTF.

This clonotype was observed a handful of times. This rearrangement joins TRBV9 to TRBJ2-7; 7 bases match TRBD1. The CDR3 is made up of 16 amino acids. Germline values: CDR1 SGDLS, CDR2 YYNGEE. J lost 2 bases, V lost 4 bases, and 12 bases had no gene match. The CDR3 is CASSPTGDPNPYEQYF. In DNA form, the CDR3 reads TGTGCCAGCAGCCCTACAGGGGACCCTAACCCCTACGAGCAGTACTTC. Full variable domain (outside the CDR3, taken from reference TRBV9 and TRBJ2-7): DSGVTQTPKHLITATGQRVTLRCSPRSGDLSVYWYQQSLDQGLQFLIQYYNGEERAKGNILERFSAQQFPDLHSELNLSSLELGDSALYFCASSPTGDPNPYEQYFGPGTRLTVT.

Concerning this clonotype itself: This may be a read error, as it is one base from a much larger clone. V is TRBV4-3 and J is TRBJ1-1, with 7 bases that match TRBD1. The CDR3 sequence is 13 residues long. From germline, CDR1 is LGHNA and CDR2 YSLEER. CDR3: CASSQQGDTGAFF. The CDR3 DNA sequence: TGCGCCAGCAGCCAACAGGGGGACACTGGAGCTTTCTTT.

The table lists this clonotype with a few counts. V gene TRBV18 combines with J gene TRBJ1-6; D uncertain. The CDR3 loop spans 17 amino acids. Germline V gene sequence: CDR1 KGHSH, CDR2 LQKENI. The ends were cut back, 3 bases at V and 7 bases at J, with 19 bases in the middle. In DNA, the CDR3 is TGTGCCAGCTCACCCCCACGGATTGGACGCATGAATTCACCCCTCCACTTT. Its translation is CASSPPRIGRMNSPLHF.

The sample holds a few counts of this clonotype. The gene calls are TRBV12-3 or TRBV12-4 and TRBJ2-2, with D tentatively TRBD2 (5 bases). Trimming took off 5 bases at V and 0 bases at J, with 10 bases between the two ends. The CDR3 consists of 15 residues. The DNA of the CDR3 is TGTGCCAGCAGTCTAGACGGGGCGAACACCGGGGAGCTGTTTTTT. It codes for CASSLDGANTGELFF.

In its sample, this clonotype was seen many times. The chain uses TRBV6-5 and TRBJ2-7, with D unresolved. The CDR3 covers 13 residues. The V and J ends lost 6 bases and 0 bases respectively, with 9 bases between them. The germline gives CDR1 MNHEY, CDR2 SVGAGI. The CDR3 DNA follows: TGTGCCAGCAGGAGCATTAGCTCCTACGAGCAGTACGTC. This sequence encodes CASRSISSYEQYV.

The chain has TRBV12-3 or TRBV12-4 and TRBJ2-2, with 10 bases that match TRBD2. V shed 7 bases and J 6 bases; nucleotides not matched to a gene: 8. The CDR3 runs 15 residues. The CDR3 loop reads CASTRLAGAPGELFF. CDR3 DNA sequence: TGTGCCAGCACCAGACTAGCGGGTGCCCCCGGGGAGCTGTTTTTT.

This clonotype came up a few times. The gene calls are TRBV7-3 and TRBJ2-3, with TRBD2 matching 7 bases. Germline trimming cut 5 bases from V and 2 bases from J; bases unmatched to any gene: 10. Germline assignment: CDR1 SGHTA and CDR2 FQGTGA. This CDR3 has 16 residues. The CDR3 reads CASSPMQRGTTDTQYF. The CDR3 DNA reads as TGTGCCAGCAGCCCCATGCAGCGGGGAACCACAGATACGCAGTATTTT.